This T cell receptor beta chain came from a study of T cell responses to AZD1222 COVID-19 vaccine. Regarding the study as a whole: A mostly white British donor set with more females was recruited, and clonal diversity was possibly underestimated.

Sequenced by immunoSEQ multiplex PCR; TCRdb stores in-frame clones only, minus some. The sample includes around 86,000 clones, 90% seen only once; the top ten take about 8%. Concerning this clone: Its antigen is as yet unknown.

Sequencing used peripheral blood, obtained on day 0 of AZD1222 vaccination. The TCR originated in an adult in good health.

The CDR3 loop is CAIKTSGGTDTQYF. The CDR3 DNA is TGTGCCATCAAAACTAGCGGGGGTACAGATACGCAGTATTTT. V gene TRBV10-3 combines with J gene TRBJ2-3; 11 positions agree with TRBD2. Losses at the gene ends were 7 bases for V and 3 bases for J; bases not matched to a gene: 3. This CDR3 has 14 residues. Germline lookup yields CDR1 ENHRY and CDR2 SYGVKD.